The rows below give T cell receptor beta chains drawn from one sample of a study of blood T cell repertoires in COVID-19. Sequencing was performed with immunoSEQ multiplex PCR; in TCRdb, only in-frame clones are kept and a portion is missing. The sample lists a few hundred thousand clones; 80% to 90% were seen once. The sequenced sample consisted of peripheral blood. Every receptor here comes from a woman in her twenties or thirties with COVID-19, enrolled during active disease. Both conserved end residues are trimmed from each CDR3. A D gene is named only where the DNA matches it firmly.

>TRBJ2-1|TRBV19|TRBD2
ASSISGSLGNEQF
>TRBJ1-5|TRBV3-1/TRBV3-2|NA
ASSQETGYQPQH
>TRBJ1-1|TRBV24-1|NA
ATSDSRKTALGAF
>TRBJ2-1|TRBV29-1|NA
SRLDPGTTNNEQF
>TRBJ2-7|TRBV18|TRBD1
ASSLTGYRGKLYEQY
>TRBJ1-5|TRBV6-2/TRBV6-3|TRBD1
ASSWTGRNQPQH
>TRBJ2-7|TRBV3-1/TRBV3-2|NA
ASSQDRAYEQY
>TRBJ2-3|TRBV10-3|TRBD2
AIRGLAGGPTDTQY
>TRBJ1-4|TRBV3-1/TRBV3-2|NA
ASSQHTPPGQPNEKLF
>TRBJ2-1|TRBV4-1|NA
ASSQVGGGYNEQF
>TRBJ1-2|TRBV19|NA
ASSNSKDRGYT
>TRBJ1-1|TRBV19|NA
ASSQVRETEAF
>TRBJ1-1|TRBV15|NA
ATSTNRVASTEAF
>TRBJ2-5|TRBV24-1|NA
ATSDSSSGGETQY
>TRBJ2-3|TRBV7-2|NA
ASSSRGGGGTDTQY
>TRBJ2-1|TRBV7-6|NA
ASSLEVGNRGERQF
>TRBJ2-1|TRBV10-2|TRBD2
ATGLAGVHNEQF
>TRBJ2-5|TRBV6-5|NA
ASSSVIPQETQY
>TRBJ2-2|TRBV6-7|TRBD2
ASRPLTGGPTGELF
>TRBJ1-2|TRBV6-2/TRBV6-3|TRBD1
ASSRPGTANYGYT
>TRBJ1-2|TRBV10-2|NA
ASSPSGGLSNYT
>TRBJ1-6|TRBV7-8|NA
ASSLGPSSPLH
>TRBJ1-5|TRBV6-2/TRBV6-3|NA
ASSPALYSNQPQH
>TRBJ1-4|TRBV7-2|TRBD1
ASSLEALQGAREKLF
>TRBJ1-2|TRBV5-4|TRBD1
ASTLLGGTGTGYT
>TRBJ1-1|TRBV12-3/TRBV12-4|NA
ASSFWGDTEAF
>TRBJ2-3|TRBV10-1|NA
ASSEPGRTQY
>TRBJ1-5|TRBV7-9|NA
ASSLAGQGSNQPQH
>TRBJ1-1|TRBV30|TRBD1
AWTPETGGCLNTEAF
>TRBJ2-1|TRBV6-6|NA
ASSSTGNSYNEQF
>TRBJ2-7|TRBV7-8|NA
ASRSFVRSQAYEQY
>TRBJ1-6|TRBV7-9|NA
ASSLGMGSRYNSPLH
>TRBJ1-1|TRBV28|NA
ASSSLWGGNTEAF
>TRBJ2-2|TRBV7-9|TRBD1
ASSPGQGVYGELF
>TRBJ2-1|TRBV6-6|TRBD1
ASRTRGQAYNEQF
>TRBJ1-5|TRBV18|NA
ASSRSGGNQPQH
>TRBJ2-6|TRBV3-1/TRBV3-2|TRBD1
ASGGGQGVSGANVLT
>TRBJ1-6|TRBV9|TRBD1
ASSVETGDSPLH
>TRBJ2-1|TRBV4-2|TRBD2
ASSQAQGLASNEQF
>TRBJ1-1|TRBV6-5|TRBD1
ASSLQGADLGAF
>TRBJ1-2|TRBV25-1|NA
ASSEKVVGGGYT
>TRBJ1-5|TRBV7-6|NA
ASSLQGSNQPQH
>TRBJ1-1|TRBV4-1|TRBD1
ASSDDRGLRNTEAF
>TRBJ2-7|TRBV7-9|TRBD1
ASSTPGQGFSYEQY
>TRBJ1-4|TRBV11-2|TRBD1
ASSLAGTGNEKLF
>TRBJ2-2|TRBV19|NA
ASSGQNTGELF
>TRBJ1-2|TRBV6-6|NA
ASSSLSGGNYGYT
>TRBJ2-5|TRBV18|TRBD2
ASSPLAGEETQY
>TRBJ2-7|TRBV9|NA
ASSVGQAGEQY
>TRBJ1-4|TRBV3-1/TRBV3-2|NA
ASSQAGTNEKLF
>TRBJ1-2|TRBV5-4|NA
ASSLGQEDYGYT
>TRBJ2-1|TRBV13|NA
ASSTPWDLSSYNEQF
>TRBJ2-3|TRBV9|TRBD1
ASSGQGVLDTQY
>TRBJ2-3|TRBV7-2|TRBD1
ASRGYRDRRPPYTDTQY
>TRBJ2-3|TRBV30|TRBD2
AGTSGGSTDTQY